What follows are 8 T cell receptor beta chains derived from one specimen sequenced in a study of blood T cell repertoires in COVID-19. Libraries were prepared by immunoSEQ multiplex PCR; TCRdb keeps only in-frame clonotypes and omits some of them. This sample has around 18,000 clones; about four fifths occur once, and the top ten carry approximately 11%. Sequencing used peripheral blood. The receptors derive from a man of 80 years or more with acute or convalescent COVID-19.

The V and J genes are TRBV9 and TRBJ2-2, with 7 bases that match TRBD1. V lost 0 bases to trimming and J lost 2 bases; unmatched junction nucleotides: 10. Germline CDR1 is SGDLS and CDR2 is YYNGEE. The CDR3 spans 18 residues. The CDR3 DNA reads as TGTGCCAGCAGCGTAGGACAGGGAGCCTCCGTTAACACCGGGGAGCTGTTTTTT. Translating gives CASSVGQGASVNTGELFF.

This sequence joins TRBV7-9 and TRBJ2-3; TRBD1 might be the D (6 bases). This CDR3 is built from 16 residues. V lost 5 bases and J lost 8, with 23 bases in between. Per the germline V gene, CDR1 is SEHNR and CDR2 is FQNEAQ (reference sequence). For the CDR3, the DNA is TGTGCCAGCAGCCATTATAGGGGGAATCCCGTTCTTACGCAGTATTTT. Its protein is CASSHYRGNPVLTQYF. Using reference TRBV7-9 and TRBJ2-3 for the parts outside the CDR3, the full variable domain is DTGVSQNPRHKITKRGQNVTFRCDPISEHNRLYWYRQTLGQGPEFLTYFQNEAQLEKSRLLSDRFSAERPKGSFSTLEIQRTEQGDSAMYLCASSHYRGNPVLTQYFGPGTRLTVL.

The V call is TRBV9, the J call TRBJ2-3; 9 bases align to TRBD1. This CDR3 has 20 residues. Germline values: CDR1 SGDLS, CDR2 YYNGEE. Unmatched junction bases numbered 18, after V lost 4 bases and J lost 0 bases. The CDR3: CASSTAGTGLTRYSTDTQYF. The CDR3 DNA reads TGTGCCAGCAGCACCGCCGGGACAGGGCTCACCCGATATAGCACAGATACGCAGTATTTT. Full variable domain (rest looked up from reference TRBV9 and TRBJ2-3): DSGVTQTPKHLITATGQRVTLRCSPRSGDLSVYWYQQSLDQGLQFLIQYYNGEERAKGNILERFSAQQFPDLHSELNLSSLELGDSALYFCASSTAGTGLTRYSTDTQYFGPGTRLTVL.

J is TRBJ2-1 and V is TRBV24-1; D not resolved. The germline V gene encodes CDR1 KGHDR and CDR2 SFDVKD. The CDR3 extends over 13 amino acids. V lost 10 bases to trimming and J lost 4 bases, with 13 bases between them. The CDR3 nucleotides are TGTGCCACGGAAGACTGGCAGTACAATGAGCAGTTCTTC. It specifies CATEDWQYNEQFF.

The rearrangement joins TRBV10-3 to TRBJ2-1; 9 bases fit TRBD1. V trimming: 10 bases; J trimming: 7 bases; junction bases outside the gene matches: 14. This CDR3 contains 15 residues. The V gene's germline CDR1 is ENHRY and CDR2 SYGVKD. The DNA of the CDR3 is TGTGCCACCAGGCCCCGGGACAGGGAAGGGAATGAGCAGTTCTTC. As protein: CATRPRDREGNEQFF.

The chain is built from TRBV6-5 and TRBJ1-4; D is ambiguous. The germline CDR1 and CDR2 sequences are MNHEY and SVGAGI. Trimming removed 6 bases at V and 8 bases at J, with 16 bases between. The CDR3 runs 14 residues. CDR3 sequence reads: CASRRSARGEKLFF. CDR3 coding DNA: TGTGCCAGCAGAAGGAGCGCTCGCGGGGAAAAACTGTTTTTT.

The chain uses TRBV7-8 and TRBJ2-2; a weak D match, TRBD2 (5 bases). V was pared by 6 bases and J by 0 bases, with 11 bases between. The CDR3 is made up of 15 amino acids. Germline V gene data show CDR1 as SGHVS and CDR2 as FQNEAQ. The CDR3 nucleotides read TGTGCCAGCAGTTTGTGGGGAGCGAACACCGGGGAGCTGTTTTTT. Protein: CASSLWGANTGELFF.

This rearrangement joins TRBV15 to TRBJ1-6; 9 bases agree with TRBD1. The CDR3 is 20 amino acids. Losses at the gene ends were 1 base for V and 0 bases for J; bases not matched to a gene: 10. Germline V lookup: CDR1 LNHNV, CDR2 YYDKDF (reference sequence). The DNA for the CDR3 is TGTGCCACCAGCAGAGGGCCGGGACAGGGATTCAGCTCCTATAATTCACCCCTCCACTTT. Its translation: CATSRGPGQGFSSYNSPLHF.